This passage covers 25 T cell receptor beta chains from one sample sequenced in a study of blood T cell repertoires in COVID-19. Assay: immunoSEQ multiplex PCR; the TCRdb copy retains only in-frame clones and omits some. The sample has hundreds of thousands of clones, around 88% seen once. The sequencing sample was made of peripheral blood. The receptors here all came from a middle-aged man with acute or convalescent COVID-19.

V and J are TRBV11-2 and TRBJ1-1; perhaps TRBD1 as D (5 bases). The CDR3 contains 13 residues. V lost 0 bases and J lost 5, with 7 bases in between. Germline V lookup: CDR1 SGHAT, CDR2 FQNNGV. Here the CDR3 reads CASSLDRATEAFF. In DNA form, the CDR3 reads TGTGCCAGCAGCTTAGACAGGGCGACTGAAGCTTTCTTT.

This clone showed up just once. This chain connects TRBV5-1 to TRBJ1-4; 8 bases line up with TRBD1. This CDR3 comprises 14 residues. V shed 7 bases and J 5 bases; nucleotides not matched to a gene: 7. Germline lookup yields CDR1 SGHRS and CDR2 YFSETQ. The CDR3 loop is CASSTGTGNEKLFF. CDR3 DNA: TGCGCCAGCTCCACAGGGACAGGAAATGAAAAACTGTTTTTT.

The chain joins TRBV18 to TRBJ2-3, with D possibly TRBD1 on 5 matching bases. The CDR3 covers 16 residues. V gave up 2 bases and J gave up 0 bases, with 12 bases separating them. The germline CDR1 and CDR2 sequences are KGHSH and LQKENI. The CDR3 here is CASSPSTQESTDTQYF. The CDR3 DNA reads TGTGCCAGCTCACCATCCACACAGGAGAGCACAGATACGCAGTATTTT.

This CDR3 is CASSSGLYNSPLHF. CDR3 bases: TGTGCCAGCAGCTCGGGACTTTATAATTCACCCCTCCACTTT. This chain uses TRBV7-8 with TRBJ1-6, with TRBD1 as a possible D gene (5 bases). Germline CDR1 is SGHVS and CDR2 is FQNEAQ. The CDR3 consists of 14 residues. The V gene lost 4 bases and the J gene lost 4 bases, with 8 bases spanning the gap.

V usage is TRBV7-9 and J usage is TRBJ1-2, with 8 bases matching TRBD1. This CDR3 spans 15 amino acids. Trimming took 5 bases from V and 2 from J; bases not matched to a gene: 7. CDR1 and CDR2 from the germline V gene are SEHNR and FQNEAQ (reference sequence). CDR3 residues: CASSDRTGFNYGYTF. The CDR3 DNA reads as TGTGCCAGCAGCGACCGGACAGGGTTCAACTATGGCTACACCTTC. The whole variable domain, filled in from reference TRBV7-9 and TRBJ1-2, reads DTGVSQNPRHKITKRGQNVTFRCDPISEHNRLYWYRQTLGQGPEFLTYFQNEAQLEKSRLLSDRFSAERPKGSFSTLEIQRTEQGDSAMYLCASSDRTGFNYGYTFGSGTRLTVV.

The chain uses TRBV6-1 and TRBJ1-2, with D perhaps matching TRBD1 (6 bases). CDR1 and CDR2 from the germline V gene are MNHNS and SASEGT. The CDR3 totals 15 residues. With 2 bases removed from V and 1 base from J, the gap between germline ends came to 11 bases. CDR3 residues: CASSERGHLNYGYTF. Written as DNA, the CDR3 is TGTGCCAGCAGTGAAAGGGGACACCTTAACTATGGCTACACCTTC.

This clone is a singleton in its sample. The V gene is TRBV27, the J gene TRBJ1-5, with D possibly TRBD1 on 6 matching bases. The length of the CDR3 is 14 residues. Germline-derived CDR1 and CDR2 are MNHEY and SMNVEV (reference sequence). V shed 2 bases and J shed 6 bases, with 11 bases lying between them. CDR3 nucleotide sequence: TGTGCCAGCAGTTTAACACAGACAGGTCAGCCCCAGCATTTT. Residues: CASSLTQTGQPQHF.

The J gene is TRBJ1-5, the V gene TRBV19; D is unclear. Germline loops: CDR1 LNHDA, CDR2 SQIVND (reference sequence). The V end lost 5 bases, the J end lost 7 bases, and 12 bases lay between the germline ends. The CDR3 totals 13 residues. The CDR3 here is CASSWPTGQPQHF. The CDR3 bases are TGTGCCAGTAGTTGGCCTACGGGGCAGCCCCAGCATTTT.

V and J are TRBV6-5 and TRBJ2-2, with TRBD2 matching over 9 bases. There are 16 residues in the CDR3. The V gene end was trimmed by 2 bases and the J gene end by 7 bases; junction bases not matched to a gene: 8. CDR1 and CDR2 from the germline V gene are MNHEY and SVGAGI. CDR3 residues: CASSYGRGGAGGELFF. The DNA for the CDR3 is TGTGCCAGCAGTTACGGTCGCGGGGGGGCCGGCGGGGAGCTGTTTTTT.

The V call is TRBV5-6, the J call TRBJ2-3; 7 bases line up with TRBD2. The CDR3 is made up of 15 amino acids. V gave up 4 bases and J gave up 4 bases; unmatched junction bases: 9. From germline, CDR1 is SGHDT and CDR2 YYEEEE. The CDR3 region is CASSPGWGGADTQYF. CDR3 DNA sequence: TGTGCCAGCAGCCCCGGATGGGGGGGTGCAGATACGCAGTATTTT.

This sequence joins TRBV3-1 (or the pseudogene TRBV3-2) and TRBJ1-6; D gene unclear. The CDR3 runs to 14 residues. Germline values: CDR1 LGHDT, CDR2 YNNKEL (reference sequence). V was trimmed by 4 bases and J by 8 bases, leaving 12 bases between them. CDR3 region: CASSRTDGDSPLHF. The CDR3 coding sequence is TGTGCCAGCAGCCGGACGGACGGGGATTCACCCCTCCACTTT.

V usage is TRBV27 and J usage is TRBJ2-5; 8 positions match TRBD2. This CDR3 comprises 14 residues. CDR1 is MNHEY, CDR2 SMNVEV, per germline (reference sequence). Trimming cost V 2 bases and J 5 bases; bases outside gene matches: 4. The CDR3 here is CASSLRRGGETQYF. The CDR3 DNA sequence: TGTGCCAGCAGTTTACGACGGGGGGGGGAGACCCAGTACTTC.

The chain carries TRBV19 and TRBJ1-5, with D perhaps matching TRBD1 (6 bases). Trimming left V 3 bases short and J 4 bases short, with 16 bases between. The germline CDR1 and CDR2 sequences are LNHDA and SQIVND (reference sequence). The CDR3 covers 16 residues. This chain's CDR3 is CASSIPNRARNQPQHF. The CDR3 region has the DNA TGTGCCAGTAGTATCCCGAACAGGGCACGAAATCAGCCCCAGCATTTT.

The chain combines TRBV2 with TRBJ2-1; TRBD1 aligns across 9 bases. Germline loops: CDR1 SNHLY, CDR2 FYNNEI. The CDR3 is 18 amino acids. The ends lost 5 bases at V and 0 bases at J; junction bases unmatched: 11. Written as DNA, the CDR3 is TGTGCCAGCAGTTTCAGGACAGGGGACCCGAGCTCCTACAATGAGCAGTTCTTC. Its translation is CASSFRTGDPSSYNEQFF.

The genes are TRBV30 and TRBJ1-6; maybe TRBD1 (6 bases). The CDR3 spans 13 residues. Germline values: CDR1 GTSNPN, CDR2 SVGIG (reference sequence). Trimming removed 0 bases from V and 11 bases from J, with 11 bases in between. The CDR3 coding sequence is TGTGCCTGGAGTGTAGGGGGTAAGGCACCCCTCCACTTT. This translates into CAWSVGGKAPLHF.

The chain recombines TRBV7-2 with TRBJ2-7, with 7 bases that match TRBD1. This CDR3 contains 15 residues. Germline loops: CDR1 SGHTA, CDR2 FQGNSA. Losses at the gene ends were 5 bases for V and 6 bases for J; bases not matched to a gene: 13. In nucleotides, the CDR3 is TGTGCCAGCAGCCTGACCGGGACAGTGGTTCCCGAGCAGTACTTC. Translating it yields CASSLTGTVVPEQYF.

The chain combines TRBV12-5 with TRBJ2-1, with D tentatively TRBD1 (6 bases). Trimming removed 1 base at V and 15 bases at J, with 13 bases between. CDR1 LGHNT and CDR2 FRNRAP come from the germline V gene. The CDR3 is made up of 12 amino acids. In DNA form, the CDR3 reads TGTGCTAGTGGTTTGGATCAGGGGTTGTCGTTCTTC. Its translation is CASGLDQGLSFF.

DNA for the CDR3: TGTGCCAGCAGCTTTATTGCAGGGGATAACAATCAGCCCCAGCATTTT. Its translation is CASSFIAGDNNQPQHF. The chain combines TRBV5-5 with TRBJ1-5; D is perhaps TRBD1 (6 bases). The germline CDR1 and CDR2 sequences are SGHKS and YYEKEE (reference sequence). There are 16 residues in the CDR3. V gave up 2 bases and J gave up 3 bases, with 15 bases separating them.

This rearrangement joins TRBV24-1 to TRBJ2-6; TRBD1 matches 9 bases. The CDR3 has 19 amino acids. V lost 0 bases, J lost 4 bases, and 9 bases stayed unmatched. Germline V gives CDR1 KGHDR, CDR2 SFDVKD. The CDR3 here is CATSDLNRGPADGANVLTF. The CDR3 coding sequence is TGTGCCACCAGTGATTTGAACAGGGGGCCGGCGGACGGGGCCAACGTCCTGACTTTC.

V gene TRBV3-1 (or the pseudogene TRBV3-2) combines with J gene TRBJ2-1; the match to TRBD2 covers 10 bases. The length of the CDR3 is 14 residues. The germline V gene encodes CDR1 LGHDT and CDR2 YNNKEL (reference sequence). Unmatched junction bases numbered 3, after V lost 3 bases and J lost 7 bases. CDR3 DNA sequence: TGTGCCAGCAGCCACAGCGGGGGGGCAAATGAGCAGTTCTTC. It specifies CASSHSGGANEQFF.

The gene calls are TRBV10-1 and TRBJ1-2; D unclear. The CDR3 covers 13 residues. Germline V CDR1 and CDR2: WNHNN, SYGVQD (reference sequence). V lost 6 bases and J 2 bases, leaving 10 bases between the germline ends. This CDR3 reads CASSLGENYGYTF. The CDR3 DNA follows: TGCGCCAGCAGCTTAGGAGAAAACTATGGCTACACCTTC.

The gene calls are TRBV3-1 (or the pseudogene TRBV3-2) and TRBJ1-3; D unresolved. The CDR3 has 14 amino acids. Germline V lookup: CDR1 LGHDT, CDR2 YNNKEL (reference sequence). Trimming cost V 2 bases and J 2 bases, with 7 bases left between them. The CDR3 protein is CASSQTETGNTIYF. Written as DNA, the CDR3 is TGTGCCAGCAGCCAAACGGAGACTGGAAACACCATATATTTT.

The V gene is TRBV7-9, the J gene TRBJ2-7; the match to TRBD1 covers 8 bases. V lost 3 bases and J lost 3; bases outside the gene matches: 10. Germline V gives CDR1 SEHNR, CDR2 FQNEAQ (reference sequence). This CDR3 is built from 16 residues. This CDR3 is CASSFSQGAGSYEQYF. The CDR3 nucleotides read TGTGCCAGCAGCTTCTCCCAGGGGGCCGGTAGCTACGAGCAGTACTTC.

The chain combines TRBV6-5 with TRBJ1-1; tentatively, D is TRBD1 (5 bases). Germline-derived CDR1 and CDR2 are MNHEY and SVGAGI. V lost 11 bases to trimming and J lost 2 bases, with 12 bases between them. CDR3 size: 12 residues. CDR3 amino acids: CAAGVFNTEAFF. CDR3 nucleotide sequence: TGTGCCGCGGGGGTCTTTAACACTGAAGCTTTCTTT.

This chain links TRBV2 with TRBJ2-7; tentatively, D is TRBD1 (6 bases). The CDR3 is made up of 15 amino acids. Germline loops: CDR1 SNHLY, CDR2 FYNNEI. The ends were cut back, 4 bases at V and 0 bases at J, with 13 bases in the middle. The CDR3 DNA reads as TGTGCCAGCAGTGCGGAGCAGGGGAGCTCCTACGAGCAGTACTTC. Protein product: CASSAEQGSSYEQYF.